The sequence of this TCR beta chain was determined in a study of T cell responses to AZD1222 COVID-19 vaccine. Overall study results and limits: Donors were largely white British and mainly female; clonal diversity was possibly underestimated. Per reports, nearly half of all spike-specific TCRs target regions that are unmutated in variants. All repertoire sampling was performed exclusively after the peak T cell response.

Comment on this clone: Antigen: not known.

Researchers grouped second doses given at about 4 or about 12 weeks into one pool. Clones were sequenced by immunoSEQ multiplex PCR, and TCRdb holds only the in-frame ones, with some missing. This table holds 180,000 or so clones, about 89% found once. Germline lookup yields CDR1 SGDLS and CDR2 YYNGEE. V gave up 3 bases and J gave up 3 bases, with 9 bases separating them. The CDR3 spans 13 residues. V is TRBV9 and J is TRBJ1-1; D ambiguous. The sample in question was peripheral blood, obtained 28 days after the second AZD1222 dose. The source is an adult who received the AZD1222 COVID-19 vaccine. CDR3 loop: CASSGTPYTEAFF. DNA for the CDR3: TGTGCCAGCAGCGGGACTCCATACACTGAAGCTTTCTTT.